This T cell receptor beta chain stems from a study of identical twins. Broader study findings: Excess sharing between twins was weaker in beta out-of-frame sequences.

About this clonotype itself: Antigen: not known.

Each CDR3 protein is one row after TCRdb ran MiXCR on the 5' RACE reads. Of around 690,000 distinct CDR3 sequences detected, around 20% appear once; the ten largest clones hold 4% to 4.5%. Only healthy Caucasians were enrolled as donors. Germline V CDR1 and CDR2: SGDLS, YYNGEE. The CDR3 has 13 residues. V lost 2 bases to trimming and J lost 8 bases; unmatched junction nucleotides: 3. The same sample was also used in a study of T cells expressing NK-cell markers. That paper notes: Repertoires of TCR beta were obtained from T cells sorted as CD3+CD56+NKG2C+, CD3+CD56+NKG2C- and CD3+CD56-NKG2C+. Also leading the CD3+CD56-NKG2C+ fraction in several donors were these clonotypes.

The chain joins TRBV9 to TRBJ2-1; 8 nucleotides match TRBD2. The material sequenced was PBMCs. This clonotype was sampled from a woman under 30 in good health. Here the CDR3 DNA reads TGTGCCAGCAGCGTGACTAGCGTGGATGAGCAGTTCTTC. Translation gives CASSVTSVDEQFF.